This TCR beta chain is from a study of cytomegalovirus exposure and HLA in healthy donors. Trimming stripped 3 bases from V and 12 bases from J, with 16 bases between. CDR1 and CDR2 (germline): SGHTS, YDEGEE. This CDR3 has 14 amino acids. Study-level findings and limits: Previously analyzed data showed that most TCR beta V segments were productive at a frequency of about 87% or about 30%.

There are a few counts of this clone. Its antigen is undetermined. Amplification used 60 Vbeta primers and 13 Jbeta primers. The assay was immunoSEQ multiplex PCR, and TCRdb's table has in-frame clones only and misses some. This sample has 100,000 to 150,000 clones, with under 85% found just once. J is TRBJ1-6 and V is TRBV5-8; D is unresolved. The sequenced sample was PBMCs. The sequence was obtained from a woman in her forties or fifties in good health and CMV-seropositive. For the CDR3, the DNA is TGTGCCAGCAGCTGGACCGACCGGGGTTTACCCCTCCACTTT. Translated: CASSWTDRGLPLHF.